The 28 T cell receptor beta chains reported below all come from one sample, sequenced in a study of blood T cell repertoires in COVID-19. The table came from immunoSEQ multiplex PCR; TCRdb's copy has only in-frame clones and leaves some out. The profile shows 150,000 to 200,000 clones, around 86% of them singletons. The sample taken for sequencing was peripheral blood. These receptors came from a man aged 45-60 years with active or convalescent COVID-19.

The gene calls are TRBV30 and TRBJ1-4; maybe TRBD1 (5 bases). The CDR3 extends over 16 amino acids. Per germline, CDR1 GTSNPN and CDR2 SVGIG (reference sequence). V was cut by 2 bases and J by 0 bases, with 13 bases left in between. This CDR3 reads CAWSRQLSATNEKLFF. The CDR3 nucleotides are TGTGCCTGGAGTCGACAGCTGAGCGCAACTAATGAAAAACTGTTTTTT.

This chain uses TRBV12-3 or TRBV12-4 with TRBJ1-1; D is unresolved. The CDR3 is 13 residues long. V lost 4 bases to trimming and J lost 0 bases, with 6 bases between them. The CDR3 here is CASSSFVNTEAFF. The CDR3 DNA reads as TGTGCCAGCAGTTCCTTTGTGAACACTGAAGCTTTCTTT.

The CDR3 DNA sequence: TGTGCCAGCAGCCAGAACAGCTATGGCTACACCTTC. Its protein is CASSQNSYGYTF. The gene calls are TRBV14 and TRBJ1-2; D is undetermined. CDR3 length: 12 amino acids. The germline CDR1 and CDR2 sequences are SGHDN and FVKESK. The germline V and J ends were trimmed by 3 bases and 4 bases, with 6 bases remaining between them.

The sample holds a few counts of this clone. The chain recombines TRBV7-3 with TRBJ2-2, with D possibly TRBD2 on 5 matching bases. Germline loops: CDR1 SGHTA, CDR2 FQGTGA. V shed 4 bases and J shed 2 bases, with 11 bases lying between them. The CDR3 length is 15 residues. The CDR3 protein is CASSSYSANTGELFF. The CDR3 DNA follows: TGTGCCAGCAGCTCCTATAGCGCCAACACCGGGGAGCTGTTTTTT.

This rearrangement joins TRBV15 to TRBJ1-1; D remains ambiguous. CDR1 and CDR2 (germline): LNHNV, YYDKDF (reference sequence). Trimming stripped 0 bases from V and 0 bases from J, with 5 bases between. This CDR3 contains 14 residues. CDR3: CATSRDPVNTEAFF. CDR3 in DNA: TGTGCCACCAGCAGAGATCCAGTGAACACTGAAGCTTTCTTT.

This sequence joins TRBV5-1 and TRBJ2-7; 9 positions match TRBD1. V dropped 3 bases and J dropped 2; count of bases not matched to a gene: 15. Germline V gene sequence: CDR1 SGHRS, CDR2 YFSETQ. The CDR3 is made up of 18 amino acids. CDR3 sequence (DNA): TGCGCCAGCAGCTCCATAAGCGCAGGACAGGGGCCAACCTACGAGCAGTACTTC. Translation gives CASSSISAGQGPTYEQYF.

The rearrangement uses TRBV30 and TRBJ1-6; D possibly corresponds to TRBD1 (5 bases). This CDR3 is 14 amino acids long. V dropped 7 bases and J dropped 10 bases, with 20 bases sitting between them. Germline assignment: CDR1 GTSNPN and CDR2 SVGIG (reference sequence). CDR3 nucleotides: TGTGCCTCGAGGCTGGGCAGGGTTCAATCACCCCTCCACTTT. It translates to CASRLGRVQSPLHF. Drawing the rest from reference TRBV30 and TRBJ1-6, the complete variable domain is SQTIHQWPATLVQPVGSPLSLECTVEGTSNPNLYWYRQAAGRGLQLLFYSVGIGQISSEVPQNLSASRPQDRQFILSSKKLLLSDSGFYLCASRLGRVQSPLHFGNGTRLTVT.

The J gene is TRBJ1-1, the V gene TRBV3-1 (or the pseudogene TRBV3-2); 7 nucleotides match TRBD1. J gave up 5 bases and V 4 bases, and 4 bases lay outside the gene matches. This CDR3 is 13 amino acids long. Germline lookup yields CDR1 LGHDT and CDR2 YNNKEL (reference sequence). CDR3 amino acids: CASSLTGKTEAFF. CDR3 DNA sequence: TGTGCCAGCAGCCTGACAGGGAAGACTGAAGCTTTCTTT.

The V call is TRBV20-1, the J call TRBJ2-3; 10 bases line up with TRBD2. CDR3 length: 15 amino acids. Germline V gives CDR1 DFQATT, CDR2 SNEGSKA (reference sequence). The J segment lost 0 bases and the V segment lost 3 bases, leaving 3 bases of the junction unmatched. The CDR3 DNA is TGCAGTGCTAGTGGGACTAGCGATAGCACAGATACGCAGTATTTT. Protein product: CSASGTSDSTDTQYF.

V gene TRBV9 combines with J gene TRBJ2-2; no clear D gene. CDR3 length equals 13 residues. The germline V gene has CDR1 SGDLS and CDR2 YYNGEE. Trimming took 4 bases from V and 6 from J, leaving 10 bases between them. The CDR3 here is CASSPQPPGELFF. The CDR3 DNA follows: TGTGCCAGCAGCCCACAGCCCCCCGGGGAGCTGTTTTTT.

J is TRBJ1-1 and V is TRBV5-1; TRBD1 matches at 11 bases. CDR3 length equals 16 residues. With V trimmed by 3 bases and J by 3 bases, 7 bases remained unmatched. Per germline, CDR1 SGHRS and CDR2 YFSETQ. Here the CDR3 reads CASSSGQGVVDTEAFF. In DNA form, the CDR3 reads TGCGCCAGCAGCTCGGGACAGGGGGTGGTTGACACTGAAGCTTTCTTT.

The chain is built from TRBV6-5 and TRBJ1-3; TRBD1 aligns across 8 bases. Germline assignment: CDR1 MNHEY and CDR2 SVGAGI. There are 15 residues in the CDR3. V lost 8 bases to trimming and J lost 0 bases; unmatched junction nucleotides: 6. CDR3 residues: CASLWDRSSGNTIYF. CDR3 nucleotide sequence: TGTGCCAGCTTGTGGGACAGGAGCTCTGGAAACACCATATATTTT.

Here the CDR3 reads CASTQDSRRREKLFF. Written as DNA, the CDR3 is TGTGCCAGCACCCAAGACAGTCGGAGACGTGAAAAACTGTTTTTT. The chain has TRBV11-2 and TRBJ1-4; possible D gene TRBD1, 5 bases. CDR3 length equals 15 residues. CDR1 and CDR2 from the germline V gene are SGHAT and FQNNGV. V shed 7 bases and J shed 7 bases, with 19 bases lying between them.

The J gene is TRBJ2-2, the V gene TRBV7-6; possible D gene TRBD1, 6 bases. The CDR3 sequence is 15 residues long. The germline V gene encodes CDR1 SGHVS and CDR2 FNYEAQ. V was shortened by 4 bases and J by 0 bases, with 9 bases between the two germline ends. The chain's CDR3 is CASSYGTTNTGELFF. The CDR3 bases are TGTGCCAGCAGCTATGGGACAACGAACACCGGGGAGCTGTTTTTT.

This clone was counted only a few times. The rearrangement joins TRBV28 to TRBJ2-5; 9 bases fit TRBD1. The V gene's germline CDR1 is MDHEN and CDR2 SYDVKM. There are 14 residues in the CDR3. V lost 6 bases, J lost 4 bases, and 6 bases stayed unmatched. The CDR3 here is CASREETGGETQYF. The CDR3 coding sequence is TGTGCCAGCAGGGAAGAGACAGGGGGAGAGACCCAGTACTTC.

This clone was observed once. The chain carries TRBV28 and TRBJ1-3; perhaps TRBD1 as D (5 bases). The CDR3 has 15 residues. V was cut by 5 bases and J by 0 bases, with 11 bases left in between. Germline values: CDR1 MDHEN, CDR2 SYDVKM. The CDR3 spells CASSRQFNSGNTIYF. The CDR3 DNA is TGTGCCAGCAGTAGACAGTTTAACTCTGGAAACACCATATATTTT.

This clone was detected only a few times. CDR3 region: CASSRAAGGLLTNYGYTF. As DNA, the CDR3 is TGTGCCAGCAGCCGGGCGGCTGGGGGCCTCCTAACGAACTATGGCTACACCTTC. This chain links TRBV7-6 with TRBJ1-2, with D possibly matching TRBD1 (6 bases). Looked up from germline, CDR1 is SGHVS and CDR2 is FNYEAQ. The ends were cut back, 5 bases at V and 2 bases at J, with 24 bases in the middle. The CDR3 has 18 residues.

The CDR3 nucleotides are TGTGCCAGCAGGATGCAGGCTTCCTACGAGCAGTACTTC. It encodes CASRMQASYEQYF. V and J are TRBV14 and TRBJ2-7, with no clear D. Trimming stripped 6 bases from V and 1 base from J, with 10 bases between. In germline, CDR1 is SGHDN, CDR2 FVKESK. The CDR3 covers 13 residues.

This sequence joins TRBV7-3 and TRBJ1-1; D is unresolved. CDR1 SGHTA and CDR2 FQGTGA come from the germline V gene. CDR3 length equals 15 residues. The V and J ends lost 0 bases and 1 base respectively, with 9 bases between them. The CDR3 DNA is TGTGCCAGCAGCTTAACTGGACTAGAGAACACTGAAGCTTTCTTT. Amino acids: CASSLTGLENTEAFF.

The rearrangement uses TRBV3-1 (or the pseudogene TRBV3-2) and TRBJ1-3; D is unresolved. Trimming took off 2 bases at V and 0 bases at J, with 8 bases between the two ends. Germline V gene data show CDR1 as LGHDT and CDR2 as YNNKEL (reference sequence). The CDR3 totals 15 residues. In DNA form, the CDR3 reads TGTGCCAGCAGCCAACTGGGCAACTCTGGAAACACCATATATTTT. It specifies CASSQLGNSGNTIYF.

This clone came up a few times. The J gene is TRBJ1-5, the V gene TRBV29-1; tentative D call: TRBD1 (5 bases). CDR3 length: 13 residues. V was clipped by 4 bases and J by 4 bases, with 11 bases between them. Germline values: CDR1 SQVTM, CDR2 ANQGSEA. The CDR3 protein is CSVVQGRNQPQHF. In DNA form, the CDR3 reads TGCAGCGTTGTGCAGGGAAGGAATCAGCCCCAGCATTTT.

This sequence joins TRBV2 and TRBJ1-3, with D unresolved. V was clipped by 4 bases and J by 5 bases, with 15 bases between them. Germline loops: CDR1 SNHLY, CDR2 FYNNEI. The CDR3 sequence is 15 residues long. The CDR3 sequence is CASSGPGNLRNTIYF. CDR3 in DNA: TGTGCCAGCAGTGGACCGGGGAATCTTCGAAACACCATATATTTT.

This clone showed up just once. The chain has TRBV11-2 and TRBJ1-4, with unresolved D. CDR1 and CDR2 from the germline V gene are SGHAT and FQNNGV. The CDR3 length is 13 residues. Trimming stripped 5 bases from V and 8 bases from J, with 12 bases between. The CDR3 reads CASSRTQVEKLFF. The DNA for the CDR3 is TGTGCCAGCAGCCGTACTCAGGTCGAAAAACTGTTTTTT.

This clone was counted once. The chain is built from TRBV18 and TRBJ2-3; 15 nucleotides line up with TRBD2. V shed 5 bases, J shed 4 bases, and the junction held 4 bases outside the gene matches. Germline CDR1 is KGHSH and CDR2 is LQKENI. This CDR3 region has 16 residues. As DNA, the CDR3 is TGTGCCAGCTCAGATCGGACTAGCGGGGGGGCAGATACGCAGTATTTT. Its translation is CASSDRTSGGADTQYF.

The gene calls are TRBV30 and TRBJ1-1, with 7 bases aligning to TRBD1. CDR1 is GTSNPN, CDR2 SVGIG, per germline (reference sequence). This CDR3 spans 14 amino acids. The J segment lost 11 bases and the V segment lost 4 bases, leaving 16 bases of the junction unmatched. CDR3 DNA: TGTGCCTGGATTACTTCTCAGGGGGGCCGGGGGGCTTTCTTT. The encoded protein is CAWITSQGGRGAFF. The whole variable domain, remainder taken from reference TRBV30 and TRBJ1-1, is SQTIHQWPATLVQPVGSPLSLECTVEGTSNPNLYWYRQAAGRGLQLLFYSVGIGQISSEVPQNLSASRPQDRQFILSSKKLLLSDSGFYLCAWITSQGGRGAFFGQGTRLTVV.

The chain has TRBV12-5 and TRBJ1-1; TRBD1 agrees at 7 bases. Germline CDR1 is LGHNT and CDR2 is FRNRAP. The CDR3 consists of 14 residues. V gave up 3 bases and J gave up 5 bases; unmatched junction bases: 6. CDR3 nucleotide sequence: TGTGCTAGTGGTTTCGATGACAGGGATACTGAAGCTTTCTTT. It codes for CASGFDDRDTEAFF.

The V call is TRBV12-5, the J call TRBJ2-1; TRBD1 agrees at 8 bases. Germline V gene sequence: CDR1 LGHNT, CDR2 FRNRAP. This CDR3 is 17 amino acids long. The V segment lost 2 bases and the J segment 4 bases; nucleotides outside the gene matches: 10. The CDR3 sequence: CASGLPTGQGVYNEQFF. As DNA, the CDR3 is TGTGCTAGTGGTTTGCCTACCGGACAGGGAGTGTACAATGAGCAGTTCTTC.

The chain links TRBV7-2 to TRBJ1-5; a possible D gene is TRBD1 (5 bases). Per the germline V gene, CDR1 is SGHTA and CDR2 is FQGNSA. CDR3 length: 13 amino acids. V shed 5 bases and J shed 4 bases, with 9 bases lying between them. In nucleotides, the CDR3 is TGTGCCAGCAGCGCCCAGGGTAATCAGCCCCAGCATTTT. It specifies CASSAQGNQPQHF.